This record covers a single T cell receptor beta chain. Antigen specificity is unknown. Produced via immunoSEQ multiplex PCR; TCRdb's table is partial and in-frame only. This sample has 95,000 to 150,000 clones, with roughly 95% found just once. The sample originates from a study of graft-versus-host responses after intestinal transplantation. Study-level information: Multivisceral, liver-intestinal, or isolated intestinal transplants were received by the recipients.

The CDR3 covers 12 residues. V lost 6 bases and J lost 4, with 10 bases in between. CDR1 and CDR2 (germline): MNHEY, SVGAGI. Study-wide findings and caveats: Early HvG declines after transplant were associated with peak circulating GvH clone levels. The marrow of recipients harbored GvH clones, and ileum or blood showed some of them first.

Source: unstimulated CD8+ T cells sorted from spleen or lymph node cells, taken before intestinal transplant. The chain employs TRBV6-5 and TRBJ2-7; D is unclear. This receptor was taken from a human donor who received an intestinal transplant. CDR3 protein: CASSDLGYEQYF. The DNA of the CDR3 is TGTGCCAGCAGCGATCTAGGTTACGAGCAGTACTTC.